The T cell receptor (beta chain) described here comes from a study of T cells after posttransplantation cyclophosphamide (dated by TCRdb to the mid-2010s). Study-wide context: T cell repertoire reconstitution was tracked by TRB sequencing after myeloablative bone marrow transplantation in which posttransplantation cyclophosphamide was used as GVHD prophylaxis. Public TRB sequences were queried against a database of over 3,500 sequences associated with responses to pathogens, tumor antigens, self-antigens and alloantigens. Because TRA and TRB clonality were tightly correlated in 9 samples, subsequent TCR analyses were focused on TRB only. Blood from all 34 PTCy patients who had 1-year posttransplant specimens underwent TRB sequencing. Samples from roughly 35 PTCy-treated patients, along with samples from roughly 15 of their related bone marrow donors, underwent antigen receptor sequencing. TRB sequencing was also done on up to about 3 additional blood samples from 2 to 5.2 years after transplant in 3 patients, and on pretransplant blood from several patients.

On the day of marrow donation, related bone marrow donors gave peripheral blood samples. Peripheral blood and bone marrow mononuclear cells were isolated by Ficoll-Hypaque density centrifugation and cryopreserved. TRB sequencing used genomic DNA with the immunoSEQ assay at survey resolution or the hsTCRB kit. The published analysis was carried out like this. The immunoSEQ software handled initial read processing, and the LymphoSeq R package was used for repertoire analyses. Clonality was computed as 1 minus normalized Shannon entropy, and a Gini coefficient was also calculated for each TRB dataset. To infer phenotypes in unsorted samples, TRB sequences from sorted subsets of the recipient or donor were mapped onto the unsorted samples of the same recipient. TCRdb's version of the immuneACCESS table is confined to in-frame rearrangements and falls short of the full clone set. An unresolved V gene accounts for under half of the shortfall where checked; the remainder is of unknown origin. V, J and clone size were drawn from that table, and D and trimming were deduced from the DNA. The sample comprises about 44,000 clones, and every one was counted more than once. Clones ranked in the top ten supply about 2.5% of the sample.

General findings and caveats noted by the study authors: The TRB repertoires of T cells infiltrating skin or GI tract showed only limited overlap with the TRB repertoires of T cells in blood. Across about 40 patients, TRB clonality was highly associated with recipient CMV seropositivity and CMV reactivation, and PTCy diversity was similar to diversity in CNI/methotrexate controls. Donor-recipient similarity was low at 1-2 months but increased during the first year, and donor CD8+ memory clones often dominated later blood repertoires.

V loses 0 bases at its end and J loses 9 bases; junction bases beyond the gene matches: 9. CDR1 and CDR2, looked up from the germline V gene, are LGHNA and YNFKEQ. The cysteine opens and the phenylalanine closes a CDR3 of 16 amino acids. Only the CDR3 DNA is retained, 48 bases long and in frame from the first base. Of note for this clone: This clone's antigen is unknown. No base quality values were provided; no much bigger clone lies one nucleotide off.

Sequencing was carried out using PBMCs. The receptor comes from a man in his forties in good health, CMV-negative, and a related stem cell transplant donor. The chain uses TRBV4-2 and TRBJ2-1; TRBD2 lines up with 9 middle nucleotides. For the CDR3, the sequence is CASSQEAGGPRGEQFF. The bases read TGTGCCAGCAGCCAAGAGGCGGGGGGGCCTAGGGGTGAGCAGTTCTTC.